Listed here is a single TCR beta chain. Its antigen remains unknown. As part of library construction, unique molecular identifiers were attached to individual cDNA molecules. TCRdb redid the calling of the 5' RACE reads with MiXCR, one entry per CDR3 protein. Of more than 45,000 distinct CDR3 sequences listed, less than 9.5% were seen once; the top ten hold about 3.3%. The sample belongs to a study of early T cells in non-severe SARS-CoV-2 infection. Study background: Alpha and beta chains were unpaired, from unsorted whole-blood bulk RNA. Study conclusions and caveats: Database matching using VDJdb favored anti-spike CD8 responses, with private and CD4 specificities left missing.

The receptor was derived from an adult who was a healthcare worker with PCR-confirmed SARS-CoV-2 infection or an uninfected control (not recorded which). The sequencing sample was made of whole blood.

The CDR3 here is CSARDRDSGMIYEQYF. The CDR3 nucleotides read TGCAGTGCTAGAGATCGGGATAGCGGGATGATTTACGAGCAGTACTTC. This chain joins TRBV20-1 and TRBJ2-7; 8 bases align to TRBD2. This CDR3 spans 16 amino acids. Looked up from germline, CDR1 is DFQATT and CDR2 is SNEGSKA (reference sequence). With 0 bases clipped from V and 4 bases from J, the junction kept 11 bases outside the gene matches.